The sequence of this TCR beta chain was determined in a study of T-cell memory formation after mild COVID-19. TCRdb re-called the 5' RACE reads with MiXCR, one entry per CDR3 protein. Here the sample spans 200,000 to 250,000 distinct CDR3 sequences, 9.5% being singletons. Germline trimming cut 4 bases from V and 6 bases from J; bases unmatched to any gene: 11. CDR1 is SGHRS, CDR2 YFSETQ, per germline. The CDR3 length is 15 residues. This receptor was identified in a man aged 18 to 29 who had mild COVID-19 (a few samples of this study predate the infection). Cell type and time point are not known. The chain recombines TRBV5-1 with TRBJ2-3; TRBD2 agrees at 7 bases. The sample comprised PBMCs or a T cell subset sorted from them (not recorded which). CDR3 region: CASSPRGSDSDTQYF. The CDR3 nucleotides are TGCGCCAGCAGCCCGCGGGGGTCGGATTCGGATACGCAGTATTTT. The complete variable domain, with remaining parts taken from reference TRBV5-1 and TRBJ2-3, reads KAGVTQTPRYLIKTRGQQVTLSCSPISGHRSVSWYQQTPGQGLQFLFEYFSETQRNKGNFPGRFSGRQFSNSRSEMNVSTLELGDSALYLCASSPRGSDSDTQYFGPGTRLTVL.